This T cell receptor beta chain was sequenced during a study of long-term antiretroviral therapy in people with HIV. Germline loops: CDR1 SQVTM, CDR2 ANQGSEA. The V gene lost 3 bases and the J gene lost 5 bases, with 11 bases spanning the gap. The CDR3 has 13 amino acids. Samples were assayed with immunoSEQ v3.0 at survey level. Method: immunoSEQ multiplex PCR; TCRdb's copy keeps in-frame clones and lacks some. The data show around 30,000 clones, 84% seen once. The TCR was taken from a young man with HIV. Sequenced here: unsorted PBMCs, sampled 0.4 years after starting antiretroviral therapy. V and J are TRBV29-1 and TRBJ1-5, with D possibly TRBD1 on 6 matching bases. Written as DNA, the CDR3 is TGCAGCGTTGAGTCAGGGGTTGATCAGCCCCAGCATTTT. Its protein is CSVESGVDQPQHF.